What follows is one TCR beta chain and its context. Its antigen target is currently unknown. No much larger clone exists at a distance of one base, and base qualities are not known. This record comes from a study of OX40 agonist ivuxolimab in advanced cancers. About the investigation overall: The costimulatory receptor OX40 (CD134) was targeted by ivuxolimab, a fully human IgG2 agonistic monoclonal antibody. Patients were allowed to have had prior anti-PD-1, anti-PD-L1 or anti-CTLA-4 therapy, and about 40% of the dose-escalation patients had been treated with checkpoint inhibitors. The paper reports the monotherapy dose-escalation portion (N ≈ 50 patients) of the phase I ivuxolimab trial. Of the approximately 54 dose-escalation patients, hepatocellular carcinoma was present in approximately 20, melanoma in about 15, renal cell carcinoma in 9 and head and neck cancer in 9. A male proportion of nearly 85% and a mean age of about 60 years, ranging from about 23 to 90, were recorded for the dose-escalation cohort. Intravenous ivuxolimab was administered to patients every 2 weeks at six dose levels: 0.01, 0.1, 0.3, 1.5, 3 and 10 mg/kg. The point of sequencing TCRbeta in the periphery was to test whether ivuxolimab changed TCR sequence diversity and drove clonal T-cell expansion. Partial responses occurred in three dose-escalation patients: two with cutaneous melanoma and one with hepatocellular carcinoma.

The junction shows trimming of 4 bases on V and 4 bases on J, and the gene matches do not reach 5 bases of it. Sequences SGHNT (CDR1) and YYREEE (CDR2) are obtained from the germline V gene (reference sequence). The cysteine opens and the phenylalanine closes a CDR3 of 16 amino acids. The CDR3 DNA has 48 bases and is translated from base 1. Patients with autoimmune disease history or receiving systemic immunosuppression were excluded from the trial. In every dose cohort, peripheral blood was drawn for TCR sequencing at baseline, cycle 4 day 1, and cycle 7 day 1. The samples were taken from a phase I, first-in-human, multicenter, open-label dose-escalation trial of ivuxolimab. Adults with locally advanced or metastatic melanoma, renal cell carcinoma, hepatocellular carcinoma or head and neck squamous cell carcinoma were enrolled in the trial. Before TCR sequencing, CD4+ T cells and CD8+ T cells from peripheral blood were sorted into separate populations.

To sequence the TCRbeta CDR3 region, genomic DNA was isolated from the sorted cells. TCRbeta CDR3 regions were sequenced using the immunoSEQ Assay. Entries here come from immuneACCESS through TCRdb and include only in-frame sequences with V and J called. Some clones fail to appear in such tables; in the studies checked, an unresolved V gene covers under half of the shortfall, and the cause of the remainder is unknown. Within this sample are approximately 84,000 clones, with 89% of them counted one time only. The ten largest clones take up roughly 0.19% of the sample. The paper's findings and limits, for the study overall: After ivuxolimab, more expanded clones were found on average in CD8+ T cells than in CD4+ T cells. At doses of 0.1 to 3.0 mg/kg, clonal expansion of both CD4+ and CD8+ blood T cells was observed from baseline to week 6. Low levels of normalized T-cell clonal expansion were also shown by some nonresponding patients. In the 0.1-3.0 mg/kg groups, partial responders were among the patients with the lowest normalized peripheral clonal expansion, particularly in CD8+ T cells. Antigen specificity was not determined for the clonally expanded peripheral T cells.

This sample comprised CD4+ or CD8+ T cells sorted from blood, obtained in a trial of the OX40 agonist ivuxolimab. The chain employs TRBV5-4 and TRBJ2-5, with 15 junctional bases fitting TRBD2. This receptor was obtained from an adult with an advanced solid tumor such as melanoma, head and neck, liver or kidney cancer. At the DNA level, the sequence is TGTGCCAGCAGCATAAGGACTAGCGGGAGGGCAGAGACCCAGTACTTC. The resulting protein is CASSIRTSGRAETQYF.